This T cell receptor (beta chain) was profiled in a study of cytotoxic CD8 clonotypes in ibrutinib-treated CLL. The wider study: When averaged across all of the samples, the counts came to roughly 250,000 productive templates and 90,000 to 95,000 productive rearrangements. Study-wide results and limits: Sampling times differed between sustained-remission and progressing patients.

Using immunoSEQ multiplex PCR, the repertoire was profiled, and TCRdb retains in-frame clones only, with some absent. The data hold tens of thousands of clones, with over 65% observed a single time. The junction had 6 bases not matched to a gene; V was cut back by 2 bases and J by 7 bases. Germline V gene data show CDR1 as MDHEN and CDR2 as SYDVKM. This CDR3 comprises 14 residues. Remarks on this clone: Its target is unknown.

V and J are TRBV28 and TRBJ2-5; 8 nucleotides match TRBD1. The input for sequencing was PBMCs, taken after 24 months of ibrutinib treatment. This clonotype was obtained from a human donor with chronic lymphocytic leukemia. The CDR3 DNA reads TGTGCCAGCAGTTTAACCGGACAGGGAGGGACCCAGTACTTC. Its translation is CASSLTGQGGTQYF.